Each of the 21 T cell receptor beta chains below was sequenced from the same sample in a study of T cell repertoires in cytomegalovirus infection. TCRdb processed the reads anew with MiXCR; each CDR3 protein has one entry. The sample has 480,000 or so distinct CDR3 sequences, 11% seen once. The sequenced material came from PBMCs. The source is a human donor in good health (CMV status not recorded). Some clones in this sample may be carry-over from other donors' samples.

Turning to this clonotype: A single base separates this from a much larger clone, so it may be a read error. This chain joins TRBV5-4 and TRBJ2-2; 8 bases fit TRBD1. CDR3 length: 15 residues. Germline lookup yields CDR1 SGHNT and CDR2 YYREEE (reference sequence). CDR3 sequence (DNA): TGTACCAGCAGCTTGGGGGGACAGGCGACCGGGGAGCTGTTTTTT. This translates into CTSSLGGQATGELFF.

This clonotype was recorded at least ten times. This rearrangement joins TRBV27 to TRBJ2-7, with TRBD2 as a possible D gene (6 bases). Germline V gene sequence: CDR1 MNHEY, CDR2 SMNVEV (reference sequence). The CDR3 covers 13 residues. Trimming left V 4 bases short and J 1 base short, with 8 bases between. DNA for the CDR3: TGTGCCAGCAGTTGGGGGAGGTCCTACGAGCAGTACTTC. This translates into CASSWGRSYEQYF.

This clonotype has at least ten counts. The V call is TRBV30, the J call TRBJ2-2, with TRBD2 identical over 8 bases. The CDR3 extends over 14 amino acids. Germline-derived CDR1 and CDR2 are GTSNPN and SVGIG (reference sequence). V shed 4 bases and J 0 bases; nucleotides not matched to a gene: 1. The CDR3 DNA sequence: TGTGCCTGGACTAGCGGGTCGAACACCGGGGAGCTGTTTTTT. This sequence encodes CAWTSGSNTGELFF.

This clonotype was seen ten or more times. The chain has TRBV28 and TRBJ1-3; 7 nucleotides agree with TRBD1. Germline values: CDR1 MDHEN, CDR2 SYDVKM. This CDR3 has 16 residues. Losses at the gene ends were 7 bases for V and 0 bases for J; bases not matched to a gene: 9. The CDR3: CASKATGPFSGNTIYF. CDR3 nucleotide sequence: TGTGCCAGCAAGGCGACAGGGCCTTTCTCTGGAAACACCATATATTTT.

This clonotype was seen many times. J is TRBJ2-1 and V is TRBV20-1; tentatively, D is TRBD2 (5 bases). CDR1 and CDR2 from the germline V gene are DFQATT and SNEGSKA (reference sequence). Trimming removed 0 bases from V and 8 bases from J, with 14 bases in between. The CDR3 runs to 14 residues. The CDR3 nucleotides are TGCAGTGCTAGAGACCCCCGTCTAGCTTATGAGCAGTTCTTC. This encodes CSARDPRLAYEQFF.

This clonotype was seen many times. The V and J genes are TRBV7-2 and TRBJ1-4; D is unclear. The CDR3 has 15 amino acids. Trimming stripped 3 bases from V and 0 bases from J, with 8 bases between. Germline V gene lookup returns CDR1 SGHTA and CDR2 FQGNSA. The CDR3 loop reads CASSFTAATNEKLFF. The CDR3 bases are TGTGCCAGCAGCTTTACGGCCGCAACTAATGAAAAACTGTTTTTT.

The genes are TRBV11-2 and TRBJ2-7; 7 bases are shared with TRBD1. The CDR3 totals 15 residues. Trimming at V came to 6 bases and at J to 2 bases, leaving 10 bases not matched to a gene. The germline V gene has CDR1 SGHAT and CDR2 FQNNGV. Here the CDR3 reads CASRHFRDSTYEQYF. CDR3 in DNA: TGTGCCAGCAGACATTTCCGGGACAGTACCTACGAGCAGTACTTC. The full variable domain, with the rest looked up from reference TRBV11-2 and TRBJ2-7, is EAGVAQSPRYKIIEKRQSVAFWCNPISGHATLYWYQQILGQGPKLLIQFQNNGVVDDSQLPKDRFSAERLKGVDSTLKIQPAKLEDSAVYLCASRHFRDSTYEQYFGPGTRLTVT.

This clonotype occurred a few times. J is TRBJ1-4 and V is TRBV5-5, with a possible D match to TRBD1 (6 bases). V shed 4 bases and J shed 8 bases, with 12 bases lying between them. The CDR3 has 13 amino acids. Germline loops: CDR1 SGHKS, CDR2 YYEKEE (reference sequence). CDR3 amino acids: CASSRIGGEKLFF. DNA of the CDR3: TGTGCCAGCAGCCGTATTGGGGGCGAAAAACTGTTTTTT.

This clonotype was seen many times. CDR3 region: CSARPLGPSYEQYF. The CDR3 region has the DNA TGCAGTGCTAGACCCCTGGGGCCTTCCTACGAGCAGTACTTC. This sequence joins TRBV20-1 and TRBJ2-7, with D perhaps TRBD1 (5 bases). The V gene lost 2 bases and the J gene lost 1 base, with 12 bases spanning the gap. Germline assignment: CDR1 DFQATT and CDR2 SNEGSKA (reference sequence). This CDR3 is built from 14 residues.

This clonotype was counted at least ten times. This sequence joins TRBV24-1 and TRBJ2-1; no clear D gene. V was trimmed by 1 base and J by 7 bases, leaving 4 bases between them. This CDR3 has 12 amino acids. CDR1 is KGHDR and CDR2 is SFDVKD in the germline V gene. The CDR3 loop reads CATSDLRNEQFF. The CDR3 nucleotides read TGTGCCACCAGTGATTTACGGAATGAGCAGTTCTTC.

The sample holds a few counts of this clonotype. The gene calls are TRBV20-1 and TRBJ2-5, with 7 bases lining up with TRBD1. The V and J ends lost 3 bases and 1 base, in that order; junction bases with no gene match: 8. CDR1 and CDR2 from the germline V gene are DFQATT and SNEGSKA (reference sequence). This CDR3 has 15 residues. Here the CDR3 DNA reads TGCAGTGCTAGCTTAGCCGGGACAGCCCAAGAGACCCAGTACTTC. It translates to CSASLAGTAQETQYF.

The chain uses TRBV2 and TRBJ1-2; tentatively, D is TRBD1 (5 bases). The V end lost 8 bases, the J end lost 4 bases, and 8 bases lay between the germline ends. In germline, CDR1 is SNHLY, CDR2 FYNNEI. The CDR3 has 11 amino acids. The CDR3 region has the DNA TGTGCCAGCTCGACAGTCTATGGCTACACCTTC. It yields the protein CASSTVYGYTF.

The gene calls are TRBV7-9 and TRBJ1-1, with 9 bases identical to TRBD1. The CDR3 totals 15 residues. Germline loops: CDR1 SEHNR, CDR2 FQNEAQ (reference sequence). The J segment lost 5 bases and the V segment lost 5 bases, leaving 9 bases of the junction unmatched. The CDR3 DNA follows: TGTGCCAGCAGCCTAACGGGACAGGGTCATACTGAAGCTTTCTTT. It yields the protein CASSLTGQGHTEAFF. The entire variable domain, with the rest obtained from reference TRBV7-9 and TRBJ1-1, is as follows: DTGVSQNPRHKITKRGQNVTFRCDPISEHNRLYWYRQTLGQGPEFLTYFQNEAQLEKSRLLSDRFSAERPKGSFSTLEIQRTEQGDSAMYLCASSLTGQGHTEAFFGQGTRLTVV.

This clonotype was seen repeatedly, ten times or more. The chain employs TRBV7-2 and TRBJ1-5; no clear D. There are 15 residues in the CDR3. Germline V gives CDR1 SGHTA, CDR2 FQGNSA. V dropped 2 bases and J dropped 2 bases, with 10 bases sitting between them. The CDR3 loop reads CASSLWREGNQPQHF. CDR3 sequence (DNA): TGTGCCAGCAGCTTATGGCGGGAAGGCAATCAGCCCCAGCATTTT.

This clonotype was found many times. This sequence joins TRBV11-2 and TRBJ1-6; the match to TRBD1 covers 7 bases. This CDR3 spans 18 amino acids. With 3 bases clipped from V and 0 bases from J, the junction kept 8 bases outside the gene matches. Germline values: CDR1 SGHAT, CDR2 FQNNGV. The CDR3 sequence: CASSLRQGGSSYNSPLHF. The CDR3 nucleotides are TGTGCCAGCAGCTTGAGACAGGGTGGGAGCTCCTATAATTCACCCCTCCACTTT. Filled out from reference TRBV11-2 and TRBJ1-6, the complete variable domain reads EAGVAQSPRYKIIEKRQSVAFWCNPISGHATLYWYQQILGQGPKLLIQFQNNGVVDDSQLPKDRFSAERLKGVDSTLKIQPAKLEDSAVYLCASSLRQGGSSYNSPLHFGNGTRLTVT.

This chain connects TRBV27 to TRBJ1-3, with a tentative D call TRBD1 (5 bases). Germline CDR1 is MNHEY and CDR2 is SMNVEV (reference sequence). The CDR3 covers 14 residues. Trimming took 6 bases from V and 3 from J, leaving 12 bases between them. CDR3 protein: CASRQGVHGNTIYF. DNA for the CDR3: TGTGCCAGCAGACAAGGGGTTCATGGAAACACCATATATTTT.

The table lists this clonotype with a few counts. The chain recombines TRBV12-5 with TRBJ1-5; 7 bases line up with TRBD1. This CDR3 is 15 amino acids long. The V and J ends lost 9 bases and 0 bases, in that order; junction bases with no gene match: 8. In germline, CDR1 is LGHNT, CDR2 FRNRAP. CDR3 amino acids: CARTGARYSNQPQHF. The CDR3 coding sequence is TGTGCTAGAACAGGGGCCCGATATAGCAATCAGCCCCAGCATTTT.

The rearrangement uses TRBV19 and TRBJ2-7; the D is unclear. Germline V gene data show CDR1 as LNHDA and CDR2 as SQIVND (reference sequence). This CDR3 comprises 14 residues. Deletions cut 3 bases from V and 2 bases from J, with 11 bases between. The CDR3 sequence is CASSMIGKPYEQYF. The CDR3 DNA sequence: TGTGCCAGTAGTATGATTGGTAAACCCTACGAGCAGTACTTC.

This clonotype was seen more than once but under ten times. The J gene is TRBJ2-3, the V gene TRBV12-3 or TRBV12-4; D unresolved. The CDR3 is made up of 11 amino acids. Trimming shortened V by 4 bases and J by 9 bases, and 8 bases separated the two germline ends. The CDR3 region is CASSSGSTQYF. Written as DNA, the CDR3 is TGTGCCAGCAGTTCCGGGTCGACGCAGTATTTT.

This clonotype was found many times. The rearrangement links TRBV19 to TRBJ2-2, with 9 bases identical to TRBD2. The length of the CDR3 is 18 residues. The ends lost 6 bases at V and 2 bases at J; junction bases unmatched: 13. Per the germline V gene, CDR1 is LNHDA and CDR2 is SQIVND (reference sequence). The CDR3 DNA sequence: TGTGCCAGTAGGATAACACAAAGACTAGCGGCTAACACCGGGGAGCTGTTTTTT. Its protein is CASRITQRLAANTGELFF.

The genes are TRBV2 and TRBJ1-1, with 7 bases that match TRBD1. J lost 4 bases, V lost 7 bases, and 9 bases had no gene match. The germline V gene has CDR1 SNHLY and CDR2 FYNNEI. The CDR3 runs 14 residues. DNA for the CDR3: TGTGCCAGCATAACAGGGGCTTTGAGCACTGAAGCTTTCTTT. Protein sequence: CASITGALSTEAFF.